The 14 T cell receptor beta chains listed next were all sequenced from one sample in a study of T cells in Graves' hyperthyroidism and ophthalmopathy. Amplified TCR beta CDR3 regions derived from RNA transcripts. Researchers ran a first-round RT-PCR on the TCR CDR3 using the HTBI primer set. TCRdb itself ran the multiplex PCR reads through MiXCR, one entry per CDR3 protein. This table holds approximately 430,000 distinct CDR3 sequences, 14% to 15% found once. The sequencing input was blood. These receptors were taken from a man younger than 35 with Graves' ophthalmopathy.

In its sample, this clonotype was seen many times. The chain uses TRBV7-8 and TRBJ1-5, with D hard to call. The CDR3 totals 16 residues. Germline values: CDR1 SGHVS, CDR2 FQNEAQ. The ends were cut back, 6 bases at V and 4 bases at J, with 19 bases in the middle. In nucleotides, the CDR3 is TGTGCCAGCAGTTTACCCCGGTTAGGAAGAAATCAGCCCCAGCATTTT. Protein sequence: CASSLPRLGRNQPQHF. The full variable domain, in which reference TRBV7-8 and TRBJ1-5 provide the parts outside the CDR3, is GAGVSQSPRYKVAKRGQDVALRCDPISGHVSLFWYQQALGQGPEFLTYFQNEAQLDKSGLPSDRFFAERPEGSVSTLKIQRTQQEDSAVYLCASSLPRLGRNQPQHFGDGTRLSIL.

The V gene is TRBV13, the J gene TRBJ1-2, with TRBD1 matching 9 bases. The germline gives CDR1 PRHDT, CDR2 FYEKMQ (reference sequence). This CDR3 spans 13 amino acids. V lost 6 bases to trimming and J lost 6 bases; unmatched junction nucleotides: 5. CDR3 nucleotide sequence: TGTGCCAGCAGGGGACAGGGTCTCGATGGCTACACCTTC. It translates to CASRGQGLDGYTF.

This clonotype has a count of ten or more. The V and J genes are TRBV20-1 and TRBJ1-6; D remains ambiguous. The germline gives CDR1 DFQATT, CDR2 SNEGSKA (reference sequence). V was shortened by 6 bases and J by 5 bases, with 14 bases between the two germline ends. This CDR3 spans 14 amino acids. The DNA of the CDR3 is TGCAGTGCCCAAGAGGGCGCACATAATTCACCCCTCCACTTT. As protein: CSAQEGAHNSPLHF.

This clonotype was seen many times. The CDR3 spells CASRSHNQETQYF. In DNA form, the CDR3 reads TGTGCCAGCAGGTCGCATAACCAAGAGACCCAGTACTTC. The chain has TRBV6-1 and TRBJ2-5; D is ambiguous. The V gene's germline CDR1 is MNHNS and CDR2 SASEGT. The V end was cut by 6 bases, the J end by 0 bases, with 8 bases between. The CDR3 extends over 13 amino acids.

This clonotype has ten or more counts. The chain joins TRBV7-9 to TRBJ2-7; D gene ambiguous. The CDR3 length is 15 residues. The V end was cut by 5 bases, the J end by 0 bases, with 14 bases between. Looked up from germline, CDR1 is SEHNR and CDR2 is FQNEAQ (reference sequence). As DNA, the CDR3 is TGTGCCAGCAGCCTCCGACTTGATAGCTCCTACGAGCAGTACTTC. This gives the protein CASSLRLDSSYEQYF.

This clonotype was found a few times. The chain couples TRBV5-8 to TRBJ2-2, with 10 bases lining up with TRBD1. With V trimmed by 0 bases and J by 1 base, 0 bases remained unmatched. The length of the CDR3 is 16 residues. Germline V gene data show CDR1 as SGHTS and CDR2 as YDEGEE. CDR3 sequence (DNA): TGTGCCAGCAGCTTGGGGGACAGGGGGAACACCGGGGAGCTGTTTTTT. Amino acid sequence: CASSLGDRGNTGELFF. Looking up the rest from reference TRBV5-8 and TRBJ2-2 gives the full variable domain: EAGVTQSPTHLIKTRGQQATLRCSPISGHTSVYWYQQALGLGLQFLLWYDEGEERNRGNFPPRFSGRQFPNYSSELNVNALELEDSALYLCASSLGDRGNTGELFFGEGSRLTVL.

This clonotype was recorded a few times. The chain couples TRBV6-1 to TRBJ1-2; 7 nucleotides match TRBD1. The CDR3 has 14 amino acids. V dropped 6 bases and J dropped 0; count of bases not matched to a gene: 4. Germline V gene data show CDR1 as MNHNS and CDR2 as SASEGT. This CDR3 is CASSNRGANYGYTF. CDR3 coding DNA: TGTGCCAGCAGCAACAGGGGAGCTAACTATGGCTACACCTTC.

This clonotype was seen a few times. This chain connects TRBV28 to TRBJ1-2; maybe TRBD1 (6 bases). CDR3 length: 14 amino acids. The V gene lost 10 bases and the J gene lost 3 bases, with 18 bases spanning the gap. Looked up from germline, CDR1 is MDHEN and CDR2 is SYDVKM. The CDR3 DNA follows: TGTGCCACCAGGAGGGGGGAACGATACTATGGCTACACCTTC. Translated: CATRRGERYYGYTF.

The rearrangement uses TRBV6-5 and TRBJ2-2; D is uncertain. CDR3 length equals 14 residues. Trimming took off 3 bases at V and 2 bases at J, with 7 bases between the two ends. CDR1 is MNHEY, CDR2 SVGAGI, per germline. The CDR3 is CASSYYPNTGELFF. CDR3 in DNA: TGTGCCAGCAGTTATTACCCTAACACCGGGGAGCTGTTTTTT.

This clonotype was found many times. The chain couples TRBV2 to TRBJ1-1; the D is unclear. This CDR3 contains 11 residues. V was trimmed by 3 bases and J by 11 bases, leaving 10 bases between them. CDR1 is SNHLY and CDR2 is FYNNEI in the germline V gene. CDR3 amino acids: CASSEYDRAFF. The DNA for the CDR3 is TGTGCCAGCAGTGAGTATGACCGGGCTTTCTTT. The whole variable domain, filled in from reference TRBV2 and TRBJ1-1, reads EPEVTQTPSHQVTQMGQEVILRCVPISNHLYFYWYRQILGQKVEFLVSFYNNEISEKSEIFDDQFSVERPDGSNFTLKIRSTKLEDSAMYFCASSEYDRAFFGQGTRLTVV.

Ten or more counts support this clonotype. This chain connects TRBV5-1 to TRBJ2-7, with D tentatively TRBD2 (6 bases). Germline CDR1 reads SGHRS; CDR2 reads YFSETQ. This CDR3 is built from 16 residues. Trimming took 0 bases from V and 0 from J, leaving 13 bases between them. The CDR3 bases are TGCGCCAGCAGCTTGGCCCCCTCCGGGAGCTCCTACGAGCAGTACTTC. This sequence encodes CASSLAPSGSSYEQYF.

The chain has TRBV6-2 or TRBV6-3 and TRBJ1-3; D is undetermined. Germline CDR1 is MNHEY and CDR2 is SVGEGT. This CDR3 has 17 residues. V dropped 0 bases and J dropped 2 bases, with 14 bases sitting between them. In nucleotides, the CDR3 is TGTGCCAGCAGTTACTCGATTCCCGCCGGTGCTGGAAACACCATATATTTT. Translated: CASSYSIPAGAGNTIYF.

This clonotype was observed many times. The V gene is TRBV27, the J gene TRBJ1-1; no definite D call. CDR1 MNHEY and CDR2 SMNVEV come from the germline V gene (reference sequence). The CDR3 contains 13 residues. V lost 5 bases, J lost 1 base, and 8 bases lay in between. The CDR3 loop is CASSPIANTEAFF. The CDR3 bases are TGTGCCAGCAGTCCGATCGCGAACACTGAAGCTTTCTTT.

This clonotype was seen repeatedly, ten times or more. The chain employs TRBV3-1 and TRBJ1-5; D might be TRBD1 (5 bases). CDR3 length equals 15 residues. Trimming took off 5 bases at V and 3 bases at J, with 14 bases between the two ends. Germline CDR1 is LGHDT and CDR2 is YNNKEL (reference sequence). The CDR3 DNA is TGTGCCAGCAGCGGGCCAGCGGGGGTCAATCAGCCCCAGCATTTT. Amino acids: CASSGPAGVNQPQHF.